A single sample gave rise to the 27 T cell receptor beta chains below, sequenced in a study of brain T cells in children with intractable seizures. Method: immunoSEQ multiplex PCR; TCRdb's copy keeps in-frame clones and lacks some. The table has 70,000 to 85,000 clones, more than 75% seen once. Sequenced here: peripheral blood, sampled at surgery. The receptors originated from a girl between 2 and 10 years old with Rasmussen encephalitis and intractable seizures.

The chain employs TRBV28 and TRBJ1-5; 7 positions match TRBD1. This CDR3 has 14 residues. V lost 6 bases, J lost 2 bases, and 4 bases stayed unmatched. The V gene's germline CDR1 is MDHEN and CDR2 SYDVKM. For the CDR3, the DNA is TGTGCCAGCAGCCGACAGGGACGCAATCAGCCCCAGCATTTT. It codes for CASSRQGRNQPQHF.

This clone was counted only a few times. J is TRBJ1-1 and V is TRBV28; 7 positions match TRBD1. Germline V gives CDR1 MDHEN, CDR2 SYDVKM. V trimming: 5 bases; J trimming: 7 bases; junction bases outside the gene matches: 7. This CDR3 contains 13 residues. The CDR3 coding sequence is TGTGCCAGCAGTGGGAGGGGGCTTATTGAAGCTTTCTTT. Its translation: CASSGRGLIEAFF.

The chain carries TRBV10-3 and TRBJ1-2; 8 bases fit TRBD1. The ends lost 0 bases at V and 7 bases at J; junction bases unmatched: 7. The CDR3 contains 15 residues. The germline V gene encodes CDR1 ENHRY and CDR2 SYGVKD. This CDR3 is CAISESDRANSGYTF. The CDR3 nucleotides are TGTGCCATCAGTGAGTCGGACAGGGCGAATAGTGGCTACACCTTC.

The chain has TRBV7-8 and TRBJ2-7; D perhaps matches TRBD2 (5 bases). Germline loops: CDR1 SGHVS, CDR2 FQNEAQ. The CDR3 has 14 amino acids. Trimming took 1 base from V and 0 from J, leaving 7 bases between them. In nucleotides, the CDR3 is TGTGCCAGCAGCTTAGGGACTTTCTCCTACGAGCAGTACTTC. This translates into CASSLGTFSYEQYF.

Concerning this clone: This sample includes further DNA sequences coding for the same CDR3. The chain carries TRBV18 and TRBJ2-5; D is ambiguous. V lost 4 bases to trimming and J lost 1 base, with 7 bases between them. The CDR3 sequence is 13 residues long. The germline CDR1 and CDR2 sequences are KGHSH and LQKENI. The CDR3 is CASSRSPQETQYF. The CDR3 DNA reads TGTGCCAGCTCACGGTCGCCCCAAGAGACCCAGTACTTC.

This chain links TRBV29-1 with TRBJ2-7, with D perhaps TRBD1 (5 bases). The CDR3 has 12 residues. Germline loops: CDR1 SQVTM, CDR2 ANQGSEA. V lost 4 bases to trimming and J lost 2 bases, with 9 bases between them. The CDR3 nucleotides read TGCAGCGTTGCCGTGACAGCCTACGAGCAGTACTTC. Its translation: CSVAVTAYEQYF.

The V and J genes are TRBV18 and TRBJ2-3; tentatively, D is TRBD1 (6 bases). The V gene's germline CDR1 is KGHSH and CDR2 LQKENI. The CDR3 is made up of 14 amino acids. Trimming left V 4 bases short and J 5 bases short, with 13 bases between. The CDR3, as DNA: TGTGCCAGCTCACATACAGGGTCGGGAGATACGCAGTATTTT. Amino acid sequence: CASSHTGSGDTQYF. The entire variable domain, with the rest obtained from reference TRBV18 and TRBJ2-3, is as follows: NAGVMQNPRHLVRRRGQEARLRCSPMKGHSHVYWYRQLPEEGLKFMVYLQKENIIDESGMPKERFSAEFPKEGPSILRIQQVVRGDSAAYFCASSHTGSGDTQYFGPGTRLTVL.

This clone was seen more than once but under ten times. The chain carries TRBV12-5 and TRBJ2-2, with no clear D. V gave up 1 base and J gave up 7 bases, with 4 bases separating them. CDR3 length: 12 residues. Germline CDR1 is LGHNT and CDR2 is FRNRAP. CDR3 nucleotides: TGTGCTAGTGGTTTGGGGTACGGGGAGCTGTTTTTT. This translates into CASGLGYGELFF.

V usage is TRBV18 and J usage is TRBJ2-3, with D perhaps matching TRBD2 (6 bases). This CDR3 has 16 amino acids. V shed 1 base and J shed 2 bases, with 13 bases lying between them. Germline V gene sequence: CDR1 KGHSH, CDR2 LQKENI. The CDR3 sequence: CASSPLAAGYTDTQYF. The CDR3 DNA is TGTGCCAGCTCACCACTGGCGGCGGGATACACAGATACGCAGTATTTT.

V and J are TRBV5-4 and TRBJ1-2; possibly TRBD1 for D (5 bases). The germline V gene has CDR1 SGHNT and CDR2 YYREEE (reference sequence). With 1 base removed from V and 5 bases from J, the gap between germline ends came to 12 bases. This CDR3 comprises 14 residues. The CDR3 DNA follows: TGTGCCAGCAGCTTGCTGTCAGGGCGATATGGCTACACCTTC. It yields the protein CASSLLSGRYGYTF. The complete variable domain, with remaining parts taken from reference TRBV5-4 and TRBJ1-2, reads ETGVTQSPTHLIKTRGQQVTLRCSSQSGHNTVSWYQQALGQGPQFIFQYYREEENGRGNFPPRFSGLQFPNYSSELNVNALELDDSALYLCASSLLSGRYGYTFGSGTRLTVV.

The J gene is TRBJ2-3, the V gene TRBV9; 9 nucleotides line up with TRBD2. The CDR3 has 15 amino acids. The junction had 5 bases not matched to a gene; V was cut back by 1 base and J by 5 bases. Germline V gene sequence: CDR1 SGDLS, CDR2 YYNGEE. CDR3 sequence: CASSVRAGGRDTQYF. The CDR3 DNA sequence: TGTGCCAGCAGCGTAAGGGCGGGGGGGCGAGATACGCAGTATTTT.

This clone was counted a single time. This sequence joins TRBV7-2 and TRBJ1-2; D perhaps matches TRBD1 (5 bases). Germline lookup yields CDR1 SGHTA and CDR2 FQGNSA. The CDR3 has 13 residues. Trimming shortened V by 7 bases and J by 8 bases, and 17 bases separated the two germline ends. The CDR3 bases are TGTGCCAGCAACCTGGGGGGAGCGCGGGGCTACACCTTC. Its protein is CASNLGGARGYTF. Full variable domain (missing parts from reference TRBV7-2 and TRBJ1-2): GAGVSQSPSNKVTEKGKDVELRCDPISGHTALYWYRQSLGQGLEFLIYFQGNSAPDKSGLPSDRFSAERTGGSVSTLTIQRTQQEDSAVYLCASNLGGARGYTFGSGTRLTVV.

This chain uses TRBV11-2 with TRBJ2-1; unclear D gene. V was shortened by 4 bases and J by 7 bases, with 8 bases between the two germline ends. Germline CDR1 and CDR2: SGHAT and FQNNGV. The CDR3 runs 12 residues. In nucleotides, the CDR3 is TGTGCCAGCAGCTCGGGCCAAAATGAGCAGTTCTTC. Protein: CASSSGQNEQFF.

The CDR3 DNA reads TGTGCCAGCAGTTTATCGGTACAGGAGACAAATGGCTACACCTTC. Translated, it gives CASSLSVQETNGYTF. V usage is TRBV27 and J usage is TRBJ1-2, with TRBD1 as a possible D gene (5 bases). Germline V gene lookup returns CDR1 MNHEY and CDR2 SMNVEV (reference sequence). The CDR3 has 15 amino acids. V lost 0 bases and J lost 6, with 14 bases in between.

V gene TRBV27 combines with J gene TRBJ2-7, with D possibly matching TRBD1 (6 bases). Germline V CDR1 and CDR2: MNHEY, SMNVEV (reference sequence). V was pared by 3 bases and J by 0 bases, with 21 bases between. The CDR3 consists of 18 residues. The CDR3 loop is CASSFLRGQPTNSYEQYF. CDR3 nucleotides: TGTGCCAGCAGTTTCTTGCGAGGACAGCCTACCAACTCCTACGAGCAGTACTTC.

The CDR3 protein is CASRTQGAREQYF. The CDR3 coding sequence is TGTGCCAGCAGGACACAGGGGGCGAGGGAGCAGTACTTC. The genes are TRBV7-9 and TRBJ2-7; 9 bases agree with TRBD1. The CDR3 contains 13 residues. Germline assignment: CDR1 SEHNR and CDR2 FQNEAQ (reference sequence). The V and J ends lost 6 bases and 7 bases, in that order; junction bases with no gene match: 7.

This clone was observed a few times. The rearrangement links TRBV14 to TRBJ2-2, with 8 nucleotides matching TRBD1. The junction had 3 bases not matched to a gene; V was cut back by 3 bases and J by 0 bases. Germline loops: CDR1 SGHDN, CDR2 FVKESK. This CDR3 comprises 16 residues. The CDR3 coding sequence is TGTGCCAGCAGCCAGATACAGGGGGCGAACACCGGGGAGCTGTTTTTT. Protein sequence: CASSQIQGANTGELFF.

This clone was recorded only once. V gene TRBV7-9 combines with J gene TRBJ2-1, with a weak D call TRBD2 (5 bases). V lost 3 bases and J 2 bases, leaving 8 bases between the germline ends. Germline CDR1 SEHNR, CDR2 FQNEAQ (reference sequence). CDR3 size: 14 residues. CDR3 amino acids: CASSLSGTYNEQFF. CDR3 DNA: TGTGCCAGCAGCTTGAGCGGAACCTACAATGAGCAGTTCTTC.

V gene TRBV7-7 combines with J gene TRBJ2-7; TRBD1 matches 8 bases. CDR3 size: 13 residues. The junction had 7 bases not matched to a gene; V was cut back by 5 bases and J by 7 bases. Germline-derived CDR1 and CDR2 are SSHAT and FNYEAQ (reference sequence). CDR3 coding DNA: TGTGCCAGCAGCCACGGACAGGGCTGGGAGCAGTACTTC. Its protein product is CASSHGQGWEQYF.

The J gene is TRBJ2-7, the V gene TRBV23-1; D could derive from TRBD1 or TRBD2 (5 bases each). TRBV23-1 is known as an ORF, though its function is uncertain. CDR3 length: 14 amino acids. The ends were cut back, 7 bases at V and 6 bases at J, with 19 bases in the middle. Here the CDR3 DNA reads TGCGCCAGCAAGCCCCCGGCCAGGGCGGGCGAGCAGTACTTC. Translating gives CASKPPARAGEQYF.

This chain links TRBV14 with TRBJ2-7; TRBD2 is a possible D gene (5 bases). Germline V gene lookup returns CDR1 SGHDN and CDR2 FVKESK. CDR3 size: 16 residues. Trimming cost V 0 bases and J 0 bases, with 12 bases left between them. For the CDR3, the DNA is TGTGCCAGCAGCCAAGAATCTAGCCGGAGCTCCTACGAGCAGTACTTC. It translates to CASSQESSRSSYEQYF.

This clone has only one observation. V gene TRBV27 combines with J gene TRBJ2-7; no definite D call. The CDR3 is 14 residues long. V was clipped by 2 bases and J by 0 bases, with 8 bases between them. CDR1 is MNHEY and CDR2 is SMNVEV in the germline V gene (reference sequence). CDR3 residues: CASSLVGGSYEQYF. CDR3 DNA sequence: TGTGCCAGCAGTTTAGTAGGCGGCTCCTACGAGCAGTACTTC.

Written as DNA, the CDR3 is TGTGCCAGCAGCCTAGAGGGGGGGCGGAGAGCCAAAAACATTCAGTACTTC. Its protein product is CASSLEGGRRAKNIQYF. The rearrangement links TRBV3-1 (or the pseudogene TRBV3-2) to TRBJ2-4; a possible D gene is TRBD2 (7 bases). The CDR3 is 17 amino acids. Trimming left V 4 bases short and J 0 bases short, with 16 bases between. The germline V gene encodes CDR1 LGHDT and CDR2 YNNKEL (reference sequence).

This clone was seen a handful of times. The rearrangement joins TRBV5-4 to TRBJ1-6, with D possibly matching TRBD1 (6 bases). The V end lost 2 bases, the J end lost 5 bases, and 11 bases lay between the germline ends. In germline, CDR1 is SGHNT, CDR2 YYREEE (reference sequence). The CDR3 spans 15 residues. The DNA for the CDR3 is TGTGCCAGCAGCTTCGGACAGCTCAATAATTCACCCCTCCACTTT. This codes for CASSFGQLNNSPLHF. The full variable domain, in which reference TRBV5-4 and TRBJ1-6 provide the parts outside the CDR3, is ETGVTQSPTHLIKTRGQQVTLRCSSQSGHNTVSWYQQALGQGPQFIFQYYREEENGRGNFPPRFSGLQFPNYSSELNVNALELDDSALYLCASSFGQLNNSPLHFGNGTRLTVT.

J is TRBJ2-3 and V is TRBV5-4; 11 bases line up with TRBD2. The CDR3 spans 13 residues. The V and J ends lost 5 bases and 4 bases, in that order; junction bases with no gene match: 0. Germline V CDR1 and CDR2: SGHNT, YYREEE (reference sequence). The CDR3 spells CASRLAGADTQYF. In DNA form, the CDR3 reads TGTGCCAGCAGACTAGCGGGAGCAGATACGCAGTATTTT.

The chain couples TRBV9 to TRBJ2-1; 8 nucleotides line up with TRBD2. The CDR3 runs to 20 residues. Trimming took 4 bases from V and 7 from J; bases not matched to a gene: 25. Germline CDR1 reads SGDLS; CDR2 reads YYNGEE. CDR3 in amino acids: CASSPRLAHITSHGVNEQFF. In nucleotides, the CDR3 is TGTGCCAGCAGCCCCCGACTAGCGCACATTACTTCGCATGGGGTTAATGAGCAGTTCTTC.

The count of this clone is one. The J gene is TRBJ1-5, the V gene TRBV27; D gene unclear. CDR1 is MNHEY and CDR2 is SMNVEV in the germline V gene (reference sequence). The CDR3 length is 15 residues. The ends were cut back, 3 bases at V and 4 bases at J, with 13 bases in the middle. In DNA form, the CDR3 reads TGTGCCAGCAGTTTGAGAGGGATGGGGAATCAGCCCCAGCATTTT. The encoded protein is CASSLRGMGNQPQHF.